This TCR beta chain was sequenced during a study of CD8+ T cells in alopecia areata. TCR sequencing used cDNA made by reverse transcription of extracted RNA. Method: immunoSEQ multiplex PCR; TCRdb's copy keeps in-frame clones and lacks some. Of about 82,000 clones detected, roughly half appear once; the ten largest clones hold around 5.7%. Notes on this clone: What it binds is unknown.

The V gene's germline CDR1 is SQVTM and CDR2 ANQGSEA. The CDR3 is 15 residues long. Alopecia areata patients provided lesional scalp punch biopsies and peripheral blood, both collected for the study. Notes on the study in general: Sharing of TCRs across patients appeared less clear than in mice, possibly for HLA-related reasons. Sequenced scalp T cells also include alphabeta T cells resident in normal skin.

This clonotype was obtained from a human donor with alopecia areata. V gene TRBV29-1 combines with J gene TRBJ2-5, with 11 bases matching TRBD2. The DNA end lines up better with TRBJ2-7; the J call may be wrong. Sequenced: NKG2D-high CD8+ T cells sorted from blood. The CDR3 coding sequence is TGCAGCGTTCGTGGGACTAGCGGACGAGCTTACGAGCAGTACTTC. It codes for CSVRGTSGRAYEQYF.